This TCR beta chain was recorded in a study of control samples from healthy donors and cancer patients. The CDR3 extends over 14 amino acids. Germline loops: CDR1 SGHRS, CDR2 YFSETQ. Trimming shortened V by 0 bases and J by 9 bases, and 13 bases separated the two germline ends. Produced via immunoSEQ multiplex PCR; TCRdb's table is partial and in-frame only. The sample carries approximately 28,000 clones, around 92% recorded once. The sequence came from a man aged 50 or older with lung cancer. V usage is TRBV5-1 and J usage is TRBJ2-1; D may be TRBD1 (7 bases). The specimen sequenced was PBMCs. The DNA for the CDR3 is TGCGCCAGCAGCTTGGACAGGGGAGGTAGTGAGCAGTTCTTC. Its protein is CASSLDRGGSEQFF.